This entry features one T cell receptor beta chain sequence. The record originates from a study of radiotherapy plus CTLA-4 blockade in lung cancer. Background on the study: Disease control was achieved by around 32% of patients, and objective responses by about 17%.

TCRdb keeps only in-frame clones here, not all; method: immunoSEQ multiplex PCR. This sample has 65,000 to 90,000 clones; more than 75% occur once, and the top ten carry less than 45%. The sequenced sample was peripheral blood, obtained from a patient treated with radiotherapy plus ipilimumab. The sequence came from a human donor with non-small cell lung cancer that progressed on radiotherapy plus ipilimumab.

The CDR3 protein is CASSLDRDVTEAFF. The DNA for the CDR3 is TGCGCCAGCAGCTTGGACAGGGATGTCACTGAAGCTTTCTTT. The chain joins TRBV5-1 to TRBJ1-1; a possible D gene is TRBD1 (6 bases). Trimming cost V 0 bases and J 4 bases, with 10 bases left between them. Per germline, CDR1 SGHRS and CDR2 YFSETQ. This CDR3 is built from 14 residues.